The entry that follows covers one TCR beta chain sequence. The antigen is undetermined. V was clipped by 3 bases and J by 3 bases, with 8 bases between them. Per the germline V gene, CDR1 is MNHEY and CDR2 is SMNVEV (reference sequence). The length of the CDR3 is 13 residues. The data were obtained in a study of immune cell composition in non-small cell lung cancer. Notes on the study in general: TIL tumour reactivity correlated with maximal tumour-associated clone frequency in adenocarcinoma.

Generated by immunoSEQ multiplex PCR, the TCRdb table keeps only in-frame clones and is missing some. The table shows 4,500 to 5,500 clones, with less than 75% occurring only once. This TCR was sampled from a human donor with non-small cell lung cancer. The sample comprised lung tumor tissue. The V and J genes are TRBV27 and TRBJ2-5; no firm D call. CDR3 sequence (DNA): TGTGCCAGCAGTTTCGGTTTTGAAGAGACCCAGTACTTC. Protein product: CASSFGFEETQYF.